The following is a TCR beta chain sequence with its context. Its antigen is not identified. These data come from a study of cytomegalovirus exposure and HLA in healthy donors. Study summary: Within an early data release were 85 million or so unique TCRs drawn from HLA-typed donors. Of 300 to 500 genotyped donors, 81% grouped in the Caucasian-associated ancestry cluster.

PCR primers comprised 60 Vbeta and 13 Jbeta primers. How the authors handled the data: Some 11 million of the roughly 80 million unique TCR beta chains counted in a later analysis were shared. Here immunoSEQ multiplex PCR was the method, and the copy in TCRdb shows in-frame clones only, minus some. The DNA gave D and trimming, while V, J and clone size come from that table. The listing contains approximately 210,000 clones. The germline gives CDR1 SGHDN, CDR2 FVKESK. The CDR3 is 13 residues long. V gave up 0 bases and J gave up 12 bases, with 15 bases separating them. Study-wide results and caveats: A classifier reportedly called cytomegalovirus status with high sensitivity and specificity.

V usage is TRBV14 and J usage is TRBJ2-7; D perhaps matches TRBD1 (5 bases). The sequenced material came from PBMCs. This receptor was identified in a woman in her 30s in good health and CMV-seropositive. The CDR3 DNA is TGTGCCAGCAGCCAAGATCGCAGGGAACCGCGGTACTTC. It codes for CASSQDRREPRYF.